The 27 T cell receptor beta chains below were found in one sample sequenced in a study of T cells in Graves' hyperthyroidism and ophthalmopathy. TCR beta CDR3 region amplification was performed from RNA transcripts. In the first-round RT-PCR of the TCR CDR3, the HTBI primer set was used. TCRdb independently ran MiXCR on the multiplex PCR reads; one entry per CDR3 protein. The profile shows fewer than 350,000 distinct CDR3 sequences, roughly 19% of them singletons. What was sequenced was blood. Every receptor here comes from a man between 45 and 60 years old with Graves' ophthalmopathy.

The rearrangement links TRBV4-1 to TRBJ2-3; TRBD2 might be the D (6 bases). Germline V lookup: CDR1 MGHRA, CDR2 YSYEKL. The V end was cut by 4 bases, the J end by 1 base, with 21 bases between. This CDR3 has 18 amino acids. The CDR3, as DNA: TGCGCCAGCAGCCTGGGCCACGGGGGAGGAGGTGGCACAGATACGCAGTATTTT. It is translated as CASSLGHGGGGGTDTQYF.

The chain is built from TRBV5-1 and TRBJ1-3, with a tentative D call TRBD1 (5 bases). From germline, CDR1 is SGHRS and CDR2 YFSETQ. Trimming stripped 4 bases from V and 0 bases from J, with 14 bases between. This CDR3 has 16 residues. As DNA, the CDR3 is TGCGCCAGCAGCCCCGTTAGGGGTTTCTCTGGAAACACCATATATTTT. Encoded protein: CASSPVRGFSGNTIYF.

This clonotype was found a few times. Here the CDR3 reads CASPRAGGPNLSYNEQFF. The CDR3 DNA follows: TGTGCCAGCCCTCGGGCGGGAGGGCCAAATCTCTCCTACAATGAGCAGTTCTTC. The chain combines TRBV6-1 with TRBJ2-1, with 9 bases lining up with TRBD2. The CDR3 is 18 residues long. Germline CDR1 MNHNS, CDR2 SASEGT. Trimming removed 8 bases from V and 0 bases from J; junction bases left unmatched: 14.

This clonotype was detected a few times. The rearrangement joins TRBV18 to TRBJ1-1, with 7 bases lining up with TRBD1. The CDR3 extends over 14 amino acids. In germline, CDR1 is KGHSH, CDR2 LQKENI. V gave up 5 bases and J gave up 1 base; unmatched junction bases: 4. The chain's CDR3 is CASSNRQGNTEAFF. In nucleotides, the CDR3 is TGTGCCAGCTCAAATCGACAGGGGAACACTGAAGCTTTCTTT.

This chain connects TRBV7-9 to TRBJ2-5; 9 bases match TRBD2. V lost 5 bases to trimming and J lost 2 bases; unmatched junction nucleotides: 6. Germline CDR1 and CDR2: SEHNR and FQNEAQ (reference sequence). CDR3 length: 15 amino acids. In DNA, the CDR3 is TGTGCCAGCAGCCCGTACAGCGGGGGGCAAGAGACCCAGTACTTC. Amino acid sequence: CASSPYSGGQETQYF.

This chain connects TRBV29-1 to TRBJ2-1; no clear D gene. V was clipped by 4 bases and J by 6 bases, with 4 bases between them. CDR3 size: 10 residues. In germline, CDR1 is SQVTM, CDR2 ANQGSEA. CDR3 sequence reads: CSVGGNEQFF. The CDR3 DNA reads as TGCAGCGTTGGAGGCAATGAGCAGTTCTTC.

This clonotype was seen repeatedly, ten times or more. The CDR3 spells CASSIGGSSYEQYF. In nucleotides, the CDR3 is TGTGCCAGCAGCATCGGGGGGAGCTCCTACGAGCAGTACTTC. This chain joins TRBV9 and TRBJ2-7; 7 nucleotides line up with TRBD2. Germline trimming cut 4 bases from V and 0 bases from J; bases unmatched to any gene: 4. The CDR3 loop spans 14 amino acids. Germline V lookup: CDR1 SGDLS, CDR2 YYNGEE.

This clonotype was detected only a few times. This sequence joins TRBV7-3 and TRBJ2-3; TRBD2 matches at 9 bases. This CDR3 is built from 17 residues. CDR1 and CDR2 from the germline V gene are SGHTA and FQGTGA. The trim removed 4 bases at V and 3 bases at J, leaving 11 bases unmatched. CDR3 region: CASSSGSGSESTDTQYF. CDR3 nucleotides: TGTGCCAGCAGCTCGGGTAGCGGGAGCGAGAGTACAGATACGCAGTATTTT.

This clonotype has at least ten counts. The rearrangement uses TRBV11-2 and TRBJ2-1; TRBD2 matches at 15 bases. V was clipped by 2 bases and J by 9 bases; unmatched bases: 5. CDR1 is SGHAT and CDR2 is FQNNGV in the germline V gene. The CDR3 has 16 residues. CDR3: CASSLQGTSGRREQFF. Here the CDR3 DNA reads TGTGCCAGCAGCTTACAAGGGACTAGCGGGAGGCGTGAGCAGTTCTTC.

The chain has TRBV30 and TRBJ2-7; possible D gene TRBD2, 5 bases. The CDR3 extends over 11 amino acids. Germline V gene sequence: CDR1 GTSNPN, CDR2 SVGIG (reference sequence). V lost 1 base to trimming and J lost 7 bases, with 8 bases between them. The CDR3 sequence: CAWSEQREQYF. Here the CDR3 DNA reads TGTGCCTGGAGTGAACAGCGGGAGCAGTACTTC.

This clonotype was seen once. V gene TRBV5-6 combines with J gene TRBJ2-7; a possible D gene is TRBD1 (5 bases). V dropped 2 bases and J dropped 3 bases, with 15 bases sitting between them. Germline CDR1 and CDR2: SGHDT and YYEEEE. CDR3 length: 15 amino acids. The CDR3 nucleotides are TGTGCCAGCAGCTTAGGTCTGAAGCAGGGCTACGAGCAGTACTTC. Protein: CASSLGLKQGYEQYF. The full variable domain, in which reference TRBV5-6 and TRBJ2-7 provide the parts outside the CDR3, is DAGVTQSPTHLIKTRGQQVTLRCSPKSGHDTVSWYQQALGQGPQFIFQYYEEEERQRGNFPDRFSGHQFPNYSSELNVNALLLGDSALYLCASSLGLKQGYEQYFGPGTRLTVT.

This clonotype was observed many times. The J gene is TRBJ2-7, the V gene TRBV18; TRBD1 agrees at 7 bases. V was pared by 1 base and J by 2 bases, with 2 bases of the junction left unmatched. From germline, CDR1 is KGHSH and CDR2 LQKENI. The CDR3 has 14 residues. The CDR3 DNA is TGTGCCAGCTCACCACAGGGGGCGACCTACGAGCAGTACTTC. It specifies CASSPQGATYEQYF.

This clonotype was counted only a few times. J is TRBJ1-2 and V is TRBV20-1; a possible D gene is TRBD1 (6 bases). This CDR3 comprises 12 residues. Looked up from germline, CDR1 is DFQATT and CDR2 is SNEGSKA (reference sequence). Between the trimmed V and J ends, which lost 2 bases and 6 bases, there was a span of 10 bases. This chain's CDR3 is CSARRAGDGYTF. CDR3 bases: TGCAGTGCTAGAAGGGCAGGGGATGGCTACACCTTC.

This clonotype was recorded many times. V gene TRBV28 combines with J gene TRBJ2-1, with D perhaps being TRBD1 or TRBD2 (5 bases each). The CDR3 loop spans 13 amino acids. Trimming cost V 8 bases and J 0 bases, with 8 bases left between them. The germline gives CDR1 MDHEN, CDR2 SYDVKM. The CDR3 region has the DNA TGTGCCAGCGGGACGGTCTCCTACAATGAGCAGTTCTTC. Its protein product is CASGTVSYNEQFF.

V and J are TRBV5-1 and TRBJ2-1, with 8 nucleotides matching TRBD2. The germline gives CDR1 SGHRS, CDR2 YFSETQ. This CDR3 has 16 amino acids. V was pared by 0 bases and J by 1 base, with 3 bases of the junction left unmatched. The DNA for the CDR3 is TGCGCCAGCAGCTTGGGTGCGGGAGGTTCCTACAATGAGCAGTTCTTC. Protein sequence: CASSLGAGGSYNEQFF.

This chain joins TRBV11-2 and TRBJ2-2; 12 nucleotides match TRBD1. The CDR3 runs 18 residues. Germline lookup yields CDR1 SGHAT and CDR2 FQNNGV. Trimming took 5 bases from V and 0 from J; bases not matched to a gene: 7. The CDR3 region is CASSRGTGGVTNTGELFF. The CDR3 DNA follows: TGTGCCAGCAGCCGAGGGACAGGGGGCGTTACGAACACCGGGGAGCTGTTTTTT.

J is TRBJ2-6 and V is TRBV12-3 or TRBV12-4, with 8 positions matching TRBD2. The V and J ends lost 10 bases and 2 bases, in that order; junction bases with no gene match: 13. CDR3 length: 17 amino acids. The CDR3 sequence: CATSGPAGGAGANVLTF. The CDR3 DNA sequence: TGTGCCACCTCTGGACCTGCGGGGGGCGCTGGGGCCAACGTCCTGACTTTC.

This clonotype was picked up many times. This chain connects TRBV3-1 to TRBJ2-5, with 7 bases fitting TRBD2. Germline loops: CDR1 LGHDT, CDR2 YNNKEL (reference sequence). V dropped 1 base and J dropped 5; count of bases not matched to a gene: 7. This CDR3 region has 15 residues. The DNA for the CDR3 is TGTGCCAGCAGCCAAGTAGGCGGGAGCAGGGAGACCCAGTACTTC. Residues: CASSQVGGSRETQYF.

The chain employs TRBV19 and TRBJ2-2; D may correspond to TRBD1 or TRBD2 (5 bases each). Trimming removed 8 bases at V and 4 bases at J, with 17 bases between. Germline V gene lookup returns CDR1 LNHDA and CDR2 SQIVND (reference sequence). The CDR3 length is 15 residues. The CDR3 DNA reads TGTGCCAGTTCCATAACCGGGACGAGCACCGGGGAGCTGTTTTTT. Amino acids: CASSITGTSTGELFF.

The chain employs TRBV6-5 and TRBJ2-7, with TRBD1 identical over 9 bases. The CDR3 runs 14 residues. V lost 2 bases, J lost 4 bases, and 3 bases stayed unmatched. From germline, CDR1 is MNHEY and CDR2 SVGAGI. The CDR3 DNA sequence: TGTGCCAGCAGTTACCAGGGACAGGGTTACGAGCAGTACTTC. It translates to CASSYQGQGYEQYF.

This clonotype came up many times. An end of the junction differs from the germline gene, which may be a read error. The V call is TRBV5-1, the J call TRBJ2-7; 8 bases fit TRBD1. There are 11 residues in the CDR3. Germline V gene lookup returns CDR1 SGHRS and CDR2 YFSETQ. Here the CDR3 reads CASSQDRELYF. CDR3 DNA sequence: TGCGCCAGCAGCCAGGACAGGGAGCTGTACTTC.

This clonotype was counted only a few times. The chain combines TRBV20-1 with TRBJ2-3, with a possible D match to TRBD2 (6 bases). Germline values: CDR1 DFQATT, CDR2 SNEGSKA (reference sequence). CDR3 size: 13 residues. V dropped 3 bases and J dropped 1 base, with 8 bases sitting between them. CDR3 in amino acids: CSASGEGTDTQYF. The CDR3 nucleotides read TGCAGTGCTAGCGGGGAGGGCACAGATACGCAGTATTTT.

This clonotype was counted between two and nine times. V gene TRBV19 combines with J gene TRBJ1-6; D call uncertain. Trimming cost V 5 bases and J 6 bases, with 8 bases left between them. From germline, CDR1 is LNHDA and CDR2 SQIVND (reference sequence). This CDR3 is 13 amino acids long. CDR3 coding DNA: TGTGCCAGTAGTGACTTCGCTAATTCACCCCTCCACTTT. As protein: CASSDFANSPLHF.

This clonotype has at least ten counts. The chain combines TRBV28 with TRBJ2-7; D might be TRBD1 (6 bases). CDR3 size: 14 residues. CDR1 is MDHEN and CDR2 is SYDVKM in the germline V gene. Trimming removed 5 bases at V and 9 bases at J, with 20 bases between. DNA of the CDR3: TGTGCCAGCAGTCCATCCGGACAGTCCTTGGTGCAGTACTTC. This encodes CASSPSGQSLVQYF.

This clonotype was detected ten times or more. This chain joins TRBV18 and TRBJ2-7; 10 bases map to TRBD1. CDR1 is KGHSH and CDR2 is LQKENI in the germline V gene. J gave up 0 bases and V 6 bases, and 5 bases lay outside the gene matches. The CDR3 is made up of 15 amino acids. CDR3 amino acids: CASSRGQGFSYEQYF. In nucleotides, the CDR3 is TGTGCCAGCTCCCGGGGACAGGGGTTCTCCTACGAGCAGTACTTC. Combining the CDR3 with reference TRBV18 and TRBJ2-7 gives the whole variable domain NAGVMQNPRHLVRRRGQEARLRCSPMKGHSHVYWYRQLPEEGLKFMVYLQKENIIDESGMPKERFSAEFPKEGPSILRIQQVVRGDSAAYFCASSRGQGFSYEQYFGPGTRLTVT.

This rearrangement joins TRBV7-8 to TRBJ2-5, with D possibly matching TRBD2 (6 bases). The V gene lost 4 bases and the J gene lost 2 bases, with 14 bases spanning the gap. This CDR3 region has 15 residues. Germline-derived CDR1 and CDR2 are SGHVS and FQNEAQ. The CDR3 nucleotides read TGTGCCAGCAGCTCGAGGGTGGAGGGACAAGAGACCCAGTACTTC. Its protein is CASSSRVEGQETQYF.

As regards this clonotype: The junction does not match germline at one end; this may be a read error. The CDR3 spells CASSPPGHQNAEAFF. CDR3 DNA: TGTGCCAGCAGTCCCCCGGGACACCAGAACGCTGAGGCTTTCTTT. The chain carries TRBV12-3 or TRBV12-4 and TRBJ1-1; TRBD1 is a possible D gene (6 bases). The CDR3 runs to 15 residues.